This is a list of T cell receptor beta chains from one sample in a study of CD8+ T cells in alopecia areata. The data were produced by immunoSEQ multiplex PCR, yet TCRdb's version contains in-frame clones alone and is incomplete. The sample records about 120,000 clones, 50% to 55% being singletons. The sample here was CD4+ T cells sorted from blood, taken at week 4, from a patient treated with tofacitinib. Every receptor here comes from a human donor with alopecia areata. The CDR3 runs from the conserved cysteine through the conserved F or W. The size entry is marked missing in some rows and otherwise reads once, few, many or a size class.

V gene	clone size	J gene	CDR3 protein
TRBV7-2	-	TRBJ2-1	CASSYNNEQFF
TRBV6-1	-	TRBJ1-5	CASSENLVQPQHF
TRBV19	-	TRBJ1-5	CASRWTGGADQPQHF
TRBV15	-	TRBJ1-2	CATSRGRQGGFGYTF
TRBV4-1	-	TRBJ1-2	CASSQGPRTANYGYTF
TRBV5-1	few	TRBJ2-5	CASSLGGEGSQETQYF
TRBV4-1	once	TRBJ1-1	CASSQSGTGGTEAFF
TRBV30	once	TRBJ2-7	CAWSGDTYEQYF
TRBV6-1	few	TRBJ2-7	CASSPPGPGSYEQYF
TRBV7-9	once	TRBJ1-2	CASSPTAGRQSYGYTF
TRBV5-4	-	TRBJ2-3	CASSLEAGRVTDTQYF
TRBV19	few	TRBJ1-5	CASSETGQYNQPQHF
TRBV4-1	-	TRBJ1-5	CASSQGPGQPQHF
TRBV7-2	few	TRBJ2-4	CASSLGTGGNIQYF
TRBV7-3	few	TRBJ2-1	CASSLGRDLFF
TRBV29-1	-	TRBJ2-6	CSARGTGANVLTF
TRBV6-5	-	TRBJ2-7	CASSYSLTSHSYEQYF
TRBV5-1	few	TRBJ2-5	CASSFGVEETQYF
TRBV11-2	-	TRBJ2-7	CASSLEQSYEQYF
TRBV7-9	-	TRBJ2-2	CASSFPGDTGELFF
TRBV7-9	-	TRBJ1-1	CASSLDNTEAFF
TRBV4-1	-	TRBJ1-2	CASSQIYRDDGYTF
TRBV30	-	TRBJ2-2	CAWSGQGDTGELFF
TRBV15	few	TRBJ2-5	CATSRDLRLGQETQYF
TRBV30	few	TRBJ2-5	CAWSDRGRQETQYF
TRBV29-1	-	TRBJ2-3	CSVGGVRTDTQYF
TRBV11-2	medium-sized	TRBJ2-1	CASSPDLANLFF
TRBV30	-	TRBJ2-1	CAWSGGLANLFF
TRBV7-9	few	TRBJ2-1	CASKLGSYNEQFF
TRBV4-1	-	TRBJ2-3	CASSQEGTSNTQYF
TRBV7-3	-	TRBJ2-1	CASSFTSGGYNEQFF
TRBV9	few	TRBJ2-1	CASSAGIRGDEQFF
TRBV10-3	few	TRBJ2-7	CAITGSSCEQYF
TRBV20-1	-	TRBJ1-1	CSASYDTEAFF
TRBV29-1	-	TRBJ1-2	CSVDLGENYGYTF
TRBV11-2	-	TRBJ2-7	CASSSQAGGPGEQYF
TRBV7-3	-	TRBJ1-1	CASSLTGNTEAFF
TRBV30	-	TRBJ2-1	CAWGWERNEQFF
TRBV29-1	-	TRBJ2-1	CSVGGDRLYNEQFF
TRBV4-1	-	TRBJ2-5	CASSQVGGETQYF